This T cell receptor (beta chain) appears in the sequencing data of a study of shared clonotypes between healthy human individuals. Assay used: immunoSEQ multiplex PCR; TCRdb lists only in-frame clones, some missing. Among about 1.1 million clones listed, around 78% were seen once. Trimming removed 4 bases from V and 6 bases from J, with 15 bases in between. The CDR3 runs to 14 residues. Looked up from germline, CDR1 is SGHVS and CDR2 is FNYEAQ. This clone was counted a few times. The sample consisted of memory CD4+ T cells from PBMCs. Specified subset: CD45RA-negative fraction. The TCR originated in a man between 18 and 35 years old in good health. Some clones in this sample may be carry-over from other donors' samples. The rearrangement uses TRBV7-6 and TRBJ1-1; the D gene is possibly TRBD1 (6 bases). The DNA of the CDR3 is TGTGCCAGCAGCTCACAGGGTGAATTCGCTGAAGCTTTCTTT. It yields the protein CASSSQGEFAEAFF.